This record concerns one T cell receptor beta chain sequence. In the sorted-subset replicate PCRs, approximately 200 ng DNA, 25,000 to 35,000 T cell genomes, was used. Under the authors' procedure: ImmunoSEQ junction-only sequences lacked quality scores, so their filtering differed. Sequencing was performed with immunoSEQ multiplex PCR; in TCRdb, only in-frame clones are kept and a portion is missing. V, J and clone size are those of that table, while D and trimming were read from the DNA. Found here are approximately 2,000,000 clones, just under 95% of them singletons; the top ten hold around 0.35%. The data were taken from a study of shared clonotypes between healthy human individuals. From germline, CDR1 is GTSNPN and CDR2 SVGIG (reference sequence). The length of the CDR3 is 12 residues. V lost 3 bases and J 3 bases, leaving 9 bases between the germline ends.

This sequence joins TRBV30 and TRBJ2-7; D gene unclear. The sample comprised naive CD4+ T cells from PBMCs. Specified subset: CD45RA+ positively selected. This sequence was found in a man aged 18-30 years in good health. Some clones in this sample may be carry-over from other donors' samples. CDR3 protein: CAWRQTSYEQYF. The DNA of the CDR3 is TGTGCCTGGAGACAGACGAGCTACGAGCAGTACTTC.